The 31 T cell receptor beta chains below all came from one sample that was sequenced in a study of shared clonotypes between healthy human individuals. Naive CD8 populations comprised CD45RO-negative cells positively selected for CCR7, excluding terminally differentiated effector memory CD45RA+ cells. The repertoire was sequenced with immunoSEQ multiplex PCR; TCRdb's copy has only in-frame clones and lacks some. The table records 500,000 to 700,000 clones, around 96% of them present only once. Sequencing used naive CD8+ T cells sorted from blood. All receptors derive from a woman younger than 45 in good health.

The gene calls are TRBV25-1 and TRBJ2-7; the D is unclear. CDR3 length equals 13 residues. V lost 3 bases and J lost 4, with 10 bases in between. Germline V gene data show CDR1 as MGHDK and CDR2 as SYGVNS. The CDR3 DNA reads TGTGCCAGCAGTGATGGCTATTCTTACGAGCAGTACTTC. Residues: CASSDGYSYEQYF.

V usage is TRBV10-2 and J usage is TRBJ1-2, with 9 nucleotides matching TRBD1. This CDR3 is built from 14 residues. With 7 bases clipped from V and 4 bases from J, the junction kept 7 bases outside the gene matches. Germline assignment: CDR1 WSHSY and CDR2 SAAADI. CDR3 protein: CASIPDRGLYGYTF. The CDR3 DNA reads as TGCGCCAGCATCCCGGACAGGGGCCTCTATGGCTACACCTTC.

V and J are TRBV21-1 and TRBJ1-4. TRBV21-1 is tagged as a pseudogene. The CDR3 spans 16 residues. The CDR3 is CASSKAPASTNEKLFF. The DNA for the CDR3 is TGTGCCAGCAGCAAAGCGCCAGCCTCAACTAATGAAAAACTGTTTTTT.

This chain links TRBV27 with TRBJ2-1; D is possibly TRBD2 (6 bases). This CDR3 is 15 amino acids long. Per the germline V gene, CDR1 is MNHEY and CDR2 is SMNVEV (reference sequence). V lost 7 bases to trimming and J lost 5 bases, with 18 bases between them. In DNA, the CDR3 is TGTGCCAGCACCCGGTATCAGGGACTCGACAATGAGCAGTTCTTC. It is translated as CASTRYQGLDNEQFF.

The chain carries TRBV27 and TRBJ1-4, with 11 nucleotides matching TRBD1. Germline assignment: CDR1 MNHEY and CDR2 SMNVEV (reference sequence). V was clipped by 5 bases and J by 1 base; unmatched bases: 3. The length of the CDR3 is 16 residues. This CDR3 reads CASSPGTGGTNEKLFF. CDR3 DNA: TGTGCCAGCAGTCCCGGGACAGGGGGAACTAATGAAAAACTGTTTTTT.

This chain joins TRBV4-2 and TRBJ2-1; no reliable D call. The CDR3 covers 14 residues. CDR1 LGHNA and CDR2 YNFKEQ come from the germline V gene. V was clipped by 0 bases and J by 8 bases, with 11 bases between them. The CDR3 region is CASSQEWAAHEQFF. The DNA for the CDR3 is TGTGCCAGCAGCCAAGAGTGGGCGGCACATGAGCAGTTCTTC.

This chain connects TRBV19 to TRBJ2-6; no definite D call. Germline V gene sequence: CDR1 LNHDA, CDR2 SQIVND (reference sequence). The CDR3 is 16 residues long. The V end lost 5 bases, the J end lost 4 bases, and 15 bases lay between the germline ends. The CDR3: CASSGRDPWGANVLTF. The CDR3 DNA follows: TGTGCCAGTAGTGGCAGAGACCCTTGGGGGGCCAACGTCCTGACTTTC.

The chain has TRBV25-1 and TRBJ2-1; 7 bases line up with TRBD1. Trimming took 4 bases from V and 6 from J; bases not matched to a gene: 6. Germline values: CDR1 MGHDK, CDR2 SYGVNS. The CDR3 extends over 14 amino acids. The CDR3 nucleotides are TGTGCCAGCAGTGCAATCGACAGGGTCAATGAGCAGTTCTTC. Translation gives CASSAIDRVNEQFF.

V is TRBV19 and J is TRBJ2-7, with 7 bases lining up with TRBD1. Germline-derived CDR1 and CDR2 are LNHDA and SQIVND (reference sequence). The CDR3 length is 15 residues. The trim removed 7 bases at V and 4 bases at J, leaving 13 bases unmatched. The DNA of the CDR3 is TGTGCCAGTACCATGAAGGGGGCCCCTTCTTACGAGCAGTACTTC. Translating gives CASTMKGAPSYEQYF.

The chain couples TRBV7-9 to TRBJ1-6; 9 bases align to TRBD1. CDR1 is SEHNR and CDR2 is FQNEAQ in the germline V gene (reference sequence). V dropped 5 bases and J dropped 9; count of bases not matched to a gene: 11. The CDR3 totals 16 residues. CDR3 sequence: CASSPPWDRDSSPLHF. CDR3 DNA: TGTGCCAGCAGCCCTCCTTGGGACAGGGACTCTTCACCCCTCCACTTT.

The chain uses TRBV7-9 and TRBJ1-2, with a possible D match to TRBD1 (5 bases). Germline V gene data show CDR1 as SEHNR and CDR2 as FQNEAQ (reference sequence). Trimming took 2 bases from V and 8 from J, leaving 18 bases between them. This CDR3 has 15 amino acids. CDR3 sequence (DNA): TGTGCCAGCAGCTTACCGCTAGGTGGGGGTACCGGCTACACCTTC. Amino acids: CASSLPLGGGTGYTF.

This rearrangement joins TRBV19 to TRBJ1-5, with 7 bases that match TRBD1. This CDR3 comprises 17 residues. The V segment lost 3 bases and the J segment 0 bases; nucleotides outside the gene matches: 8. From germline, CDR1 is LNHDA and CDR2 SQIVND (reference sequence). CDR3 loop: CASSILTGTDSNQPQHF. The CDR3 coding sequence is TGTGCCAGTAGTATTCTGACAGGGACCGATAGCAATCAGCCCCAGCATTTT.

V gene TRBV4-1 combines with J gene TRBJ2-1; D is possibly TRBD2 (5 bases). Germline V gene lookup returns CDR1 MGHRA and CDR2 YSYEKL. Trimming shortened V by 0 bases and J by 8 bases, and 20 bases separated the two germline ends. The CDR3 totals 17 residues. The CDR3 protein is CASSQEPRGGGGYEQFF. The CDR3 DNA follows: TGCGCCAGCAGCCAAGAACCCCGTGGCGGCGGAGGTTATGAGCAGTTCTTC.

The CDR3 loop is CASSLGFLTEAFF. CDR3 in DNA: TGTGCCAGCAGCCTCGGTTTTTTGACTGAAGCTTTCTTT. J is TRBJ1-1 and V is TRBV5-6; no reliable D call. This CDR3 spans 13 amino acids. Trimming left V 4 bases short and J 5 bases short, with 12 bases between. The germline gives CDR1 SGHDT, CDR2 YYEEEE.

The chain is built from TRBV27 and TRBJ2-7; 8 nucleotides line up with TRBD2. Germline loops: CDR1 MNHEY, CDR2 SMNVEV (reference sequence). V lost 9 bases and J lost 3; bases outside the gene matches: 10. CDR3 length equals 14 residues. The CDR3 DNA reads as TGTGCCAGTGGTCCTAGCGGGCGGTTCTACGAGCAGTACTTC. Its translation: CASGPSGRFYEQYF.

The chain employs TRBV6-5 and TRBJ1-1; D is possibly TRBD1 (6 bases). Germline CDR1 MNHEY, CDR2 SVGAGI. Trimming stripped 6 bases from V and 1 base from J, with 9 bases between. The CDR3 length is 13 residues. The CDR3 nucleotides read TGTGCCAGCAGCGAACAGGGGAACACTGAAGCTTTCTTT. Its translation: CASSEQGNTEAFF.

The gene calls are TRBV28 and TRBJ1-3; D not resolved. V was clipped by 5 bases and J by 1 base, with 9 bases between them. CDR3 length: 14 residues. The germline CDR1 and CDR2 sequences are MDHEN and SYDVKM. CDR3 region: CASSEALSGNTIYF. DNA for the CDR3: TGTGCCAGCAGTGAGGCCCTGTCTGGAAACACCATATATTTT.

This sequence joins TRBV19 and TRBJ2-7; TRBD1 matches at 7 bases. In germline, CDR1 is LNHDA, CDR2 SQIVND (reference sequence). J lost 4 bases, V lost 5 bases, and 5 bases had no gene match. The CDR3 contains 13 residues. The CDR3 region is CASSLDRSYEQYF. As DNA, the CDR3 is TGTGCCAGTAGTCTGGACAGGAGTTACGAGCAGTACTTC.

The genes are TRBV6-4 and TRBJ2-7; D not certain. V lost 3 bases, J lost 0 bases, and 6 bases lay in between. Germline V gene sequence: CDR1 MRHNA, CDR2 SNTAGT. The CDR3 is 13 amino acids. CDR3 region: CASSEDLSYEQYF. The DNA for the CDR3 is TGTGCCAGCAGTGAGGACCTCTCCTACGAGCAGTACTTC.

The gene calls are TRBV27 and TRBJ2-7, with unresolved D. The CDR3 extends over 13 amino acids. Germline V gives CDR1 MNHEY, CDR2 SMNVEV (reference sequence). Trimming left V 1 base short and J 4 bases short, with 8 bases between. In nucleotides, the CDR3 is TGTGCCAGCAGTTTATTTTTCGGGTACGAGCAGTACTTC. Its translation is CASSLFFGYEQYF.

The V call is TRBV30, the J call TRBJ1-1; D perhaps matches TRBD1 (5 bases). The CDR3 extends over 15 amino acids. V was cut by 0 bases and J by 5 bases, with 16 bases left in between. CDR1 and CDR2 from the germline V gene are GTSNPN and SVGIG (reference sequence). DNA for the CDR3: TGTGCCTGGAGTGTACGGGCAGGGAAAGGGACTGAAGCTTTCTTT. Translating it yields CAWSVRAGKGTEAFF.

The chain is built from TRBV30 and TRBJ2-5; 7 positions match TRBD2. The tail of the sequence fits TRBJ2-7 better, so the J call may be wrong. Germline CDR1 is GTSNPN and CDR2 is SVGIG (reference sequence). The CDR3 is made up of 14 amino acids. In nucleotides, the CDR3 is TGTGCCTGGAGCACGGGGACTAAGCACTACGAGCAGTACTTC. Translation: CAWSTGTKHYEQYF.

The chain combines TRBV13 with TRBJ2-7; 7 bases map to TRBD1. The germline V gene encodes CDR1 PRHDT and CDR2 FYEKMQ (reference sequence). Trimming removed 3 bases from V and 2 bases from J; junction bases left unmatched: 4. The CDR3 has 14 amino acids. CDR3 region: CASSFPDRTYEQYF. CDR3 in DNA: TGTGCCAGCAGCTTCCCGGACAGGACCTACGAGCAGTACTTC.

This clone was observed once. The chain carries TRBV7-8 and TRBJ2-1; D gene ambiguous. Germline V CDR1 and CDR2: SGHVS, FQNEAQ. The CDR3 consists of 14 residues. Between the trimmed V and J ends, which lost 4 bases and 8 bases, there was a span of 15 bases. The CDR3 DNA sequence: TGTGCCAGCAGCTCCTTCCCGTTCGTGGATGAGCAGTTCTTC. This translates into CASSSFPFVDEQFF.

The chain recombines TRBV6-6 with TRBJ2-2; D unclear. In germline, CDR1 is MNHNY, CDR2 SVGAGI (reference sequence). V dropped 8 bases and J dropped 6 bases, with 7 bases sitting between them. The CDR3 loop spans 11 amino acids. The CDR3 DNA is TGTGCCAGCGGACGGGCCGGGGAGCTGTTTTTT. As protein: CASGRAGELFF.

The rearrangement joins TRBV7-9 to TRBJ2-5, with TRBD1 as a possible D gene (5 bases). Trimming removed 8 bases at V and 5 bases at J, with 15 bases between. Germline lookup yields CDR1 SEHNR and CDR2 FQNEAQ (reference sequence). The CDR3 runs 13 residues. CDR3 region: CASVGHRAETQYF. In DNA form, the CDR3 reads TGTGCCAGCGTCGGACATCGAGCGGAGACCCAGTACTTC.

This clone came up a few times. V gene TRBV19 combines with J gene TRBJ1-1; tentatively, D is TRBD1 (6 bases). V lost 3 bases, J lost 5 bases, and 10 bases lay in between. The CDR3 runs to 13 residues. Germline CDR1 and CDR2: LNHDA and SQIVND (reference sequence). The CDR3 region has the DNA TGTGCCAGTAGTATGCAGGGGAGGACTGAAGCTTTCTTT. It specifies CASSMQGRTEAFF.

CDR3 sequence reads: CASSGTGEGYEQYF. DNA for the CDR3: TGTGCCAGCAGTGGAACAGGAGAGGGCTACGAGCAGTACTTC. The chain employs TRBV28 and TRBJ2-7; the D call may be TRBD1 or TRBD2 (5 bases each). CDR3 length: 14 amino acids. Germline V gene sequence: CDR1 MDHEN, CDR2 SYDVKM. Trimming stripped 5 bases from V and 3 bases from J, with 14 bases between. Full variable domain (missing parts from reference TRBV28 and TRBJ2-7): DVKVTQSSRYLVKRTGEKVFLECVQDMDHENMFWYRQDPGLGLRLIYFSYDVKMKEKGDIPEGYSVSREKKERFSLILESASTNQTSMYLCASSGTGEGYEQYFGPGTRLTVT.

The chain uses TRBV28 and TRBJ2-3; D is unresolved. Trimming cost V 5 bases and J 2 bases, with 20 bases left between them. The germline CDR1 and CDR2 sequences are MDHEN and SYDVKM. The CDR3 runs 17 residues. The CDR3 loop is CASSPDPSRRATDTQYF. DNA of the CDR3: TGTGCCAGCAGTCCCGACCCGTCTCGCCGGGCCACAGATACGCAGTATTTT.

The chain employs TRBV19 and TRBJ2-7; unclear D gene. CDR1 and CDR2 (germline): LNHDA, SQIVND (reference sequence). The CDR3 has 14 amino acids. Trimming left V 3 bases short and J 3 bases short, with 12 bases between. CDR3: CASSMDLEDYEQYF. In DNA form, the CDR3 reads TGTGCCAGTAGTATGGACCTCGAAGACTACGAGCAGTACTTC.

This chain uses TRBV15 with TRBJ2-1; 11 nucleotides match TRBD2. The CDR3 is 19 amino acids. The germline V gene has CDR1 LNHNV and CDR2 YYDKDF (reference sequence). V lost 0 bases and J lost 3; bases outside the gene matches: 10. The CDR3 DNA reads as TGTGCCACCAGCAGAGATCCCCCCCAACTAGCGGGAGACTACAATGAGCAGTTCTTC. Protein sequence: CATSRDPPQLAGDYNEQFF.